The text below deals with one T cell receptor beta chain. Its matching antigen is unknown. This entry is derived from a study of T cells in localized non-small cell lung cancer. Findings of the study overall: Longer overall survival accompanied higher blood T cell density. Tumor samples were not multi-region, leaving intratumor heterogeneity unexcluded.

Libraries were prepared by immunoSEQ multiplex PCR; TCRdb keeps only in-frame clonotypes and omits some of them. The repertoire consists of approximately 83,000 clones, with approximately 90% occurring once and the leading ten covering roughly 20%. The CDR3 consists of 17 residues. V shed 2 bases, J shed 8 bases, and the junction held 15 bases outside the gene matches. V gene TRBV23-1 combines with J gene TRBJ2-1; 7 nucleotides align to TRBD2. TRBV23-1 is assigned to the ORF class and has an uncertain function. The sequence was collected from a woman aged 35 to 75 with stage I squamous cell lung carcinoma. The sequences come from peripheral blood, collected before any cancer treatment. The CDR3 bases are TGCGCCAGCAGTCAAATGAGGAGCGGGGCCCCGTCCGATGAGCAGTTCTTC. Protein sequence: CASSQMRSGAPSDEQFF.